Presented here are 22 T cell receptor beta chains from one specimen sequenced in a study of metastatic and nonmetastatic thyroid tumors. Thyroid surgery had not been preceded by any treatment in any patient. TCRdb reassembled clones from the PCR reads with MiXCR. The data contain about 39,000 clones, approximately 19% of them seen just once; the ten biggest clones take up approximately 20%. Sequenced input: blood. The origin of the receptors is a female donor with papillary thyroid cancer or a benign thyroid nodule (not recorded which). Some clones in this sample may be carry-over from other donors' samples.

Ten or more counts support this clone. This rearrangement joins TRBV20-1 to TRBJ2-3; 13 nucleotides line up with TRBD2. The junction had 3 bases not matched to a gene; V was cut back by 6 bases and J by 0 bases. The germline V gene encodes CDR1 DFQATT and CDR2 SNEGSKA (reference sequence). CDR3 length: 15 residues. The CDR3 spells CSAPLAGGSTDTQYF. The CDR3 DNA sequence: TGCAGTGCGCCACTAGCGGGAGGGAGCACAGATACGCAGTATTTT.

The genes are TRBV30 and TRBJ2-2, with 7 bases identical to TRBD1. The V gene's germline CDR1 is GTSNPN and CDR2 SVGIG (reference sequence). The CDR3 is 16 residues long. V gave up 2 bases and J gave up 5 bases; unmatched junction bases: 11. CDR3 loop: CAWSSARGGGTGELFF. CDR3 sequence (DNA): TGTGCCTGGAGTTCGGCGCGAGGGGGCGGGACCGGGGAGCTGTTTTTT.

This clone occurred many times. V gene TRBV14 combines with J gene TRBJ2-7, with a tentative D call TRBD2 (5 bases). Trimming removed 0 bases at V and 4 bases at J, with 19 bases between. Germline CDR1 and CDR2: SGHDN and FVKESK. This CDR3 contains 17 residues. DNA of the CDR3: TGTGCCAGCAGCCAAGATCGGGTGCCTGAGGGCTCATACGAGCAGTACTTC. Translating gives CASSQDRVPEGSYEQYF. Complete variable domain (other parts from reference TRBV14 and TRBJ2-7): EAGVTQFPSHSVIEKGQTVTLRCDPISGHDNLYWYRRVMGKEIKFLLHFVKESKQDESGMPNNRFLAERTGGTYSTLKVQPAELEDSGVYFCASSQDRVPEGSYEQYFGPGTRLTVT.

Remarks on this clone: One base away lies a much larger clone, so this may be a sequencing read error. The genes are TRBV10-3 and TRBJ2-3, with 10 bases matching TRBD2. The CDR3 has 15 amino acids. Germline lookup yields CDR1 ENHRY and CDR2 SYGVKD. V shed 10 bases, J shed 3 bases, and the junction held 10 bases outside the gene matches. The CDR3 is CASQGNSGRTDTQYF. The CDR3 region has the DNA TGTGCCAGCCAGGGTAATAGCGGGAGGACAGATACGCAGTATTTT.

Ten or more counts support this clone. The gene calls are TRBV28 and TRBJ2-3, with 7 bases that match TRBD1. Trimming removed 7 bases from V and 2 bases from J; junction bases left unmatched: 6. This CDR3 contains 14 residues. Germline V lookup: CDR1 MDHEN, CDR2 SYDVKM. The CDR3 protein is CASTGTAYTDTQYF. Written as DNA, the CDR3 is TGTGCCAGCACCGGGACAGCGTACACAGATACGCAGTATTTT.

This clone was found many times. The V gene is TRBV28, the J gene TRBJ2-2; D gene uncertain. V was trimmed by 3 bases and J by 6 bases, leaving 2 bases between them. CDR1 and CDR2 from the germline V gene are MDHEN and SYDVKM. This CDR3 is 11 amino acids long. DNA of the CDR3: TGTGCCAGCAGTTTGGCCGGGGAGCTGTTTTTT. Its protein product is CASSLAGELFF.

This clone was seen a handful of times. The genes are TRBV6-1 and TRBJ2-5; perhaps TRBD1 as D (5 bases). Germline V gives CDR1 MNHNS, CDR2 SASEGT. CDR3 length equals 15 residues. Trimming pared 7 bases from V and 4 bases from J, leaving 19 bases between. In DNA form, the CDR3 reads TGTGCCAGCACCGCGGTCAGGGCTCACGCAGAGACCCAGTACTTC. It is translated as CASTAVRAHAETQYF.

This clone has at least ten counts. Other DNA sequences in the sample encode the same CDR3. CDR3 residues: CASSLPETQETQYF. The CDR3 coding sequence is TGTGCCAGCAGTTTACCGGAGACCCAAGAGACCCAGTACTTC. V is TRBV12-3 or TRBV12-4 and J is TRBJ2-5; D not resolved. CDR3 length equals 14 residues. With 2 bases removed from V and 1 base from J, the gap between germline ends came to 8 bases.

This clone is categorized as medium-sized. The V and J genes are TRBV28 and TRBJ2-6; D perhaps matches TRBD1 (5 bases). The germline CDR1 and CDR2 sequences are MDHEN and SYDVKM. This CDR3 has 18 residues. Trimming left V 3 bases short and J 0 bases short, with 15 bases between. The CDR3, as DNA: TGTGCCAGCAGTTTCAGGGCTCACCGGTTCTCTGGGGCCAACGTCCTGACTTTC. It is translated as CASSFRAHRFSGANVLTF. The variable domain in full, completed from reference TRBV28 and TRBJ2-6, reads DVKVTQSSRYLVKRTGEKVFLECVQDMDHENMFWYRQDPGLGLRLIYFSYDVKMKEKGDIPEGYSVSREKKERFSLILESASTNQTSMYLCASSFRAHRFSGANVLTFGAGSRLTVL.

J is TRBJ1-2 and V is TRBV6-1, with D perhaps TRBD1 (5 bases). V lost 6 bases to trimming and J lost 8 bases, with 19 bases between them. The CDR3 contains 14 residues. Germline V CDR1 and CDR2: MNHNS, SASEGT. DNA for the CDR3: TGTGCCAGCAGGCAGGGTGTGACACTGGAAGGCTACACCTTC. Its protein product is CASRQGVTLEGYTF.

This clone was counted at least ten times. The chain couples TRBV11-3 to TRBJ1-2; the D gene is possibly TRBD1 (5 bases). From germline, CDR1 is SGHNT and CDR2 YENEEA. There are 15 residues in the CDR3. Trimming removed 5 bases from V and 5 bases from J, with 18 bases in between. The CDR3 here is CASSQLSGTSYGYTF. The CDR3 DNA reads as TGTGCCAGCAGCCAACTCTCCGGGACTTCGTATGGCTACACCTTC.

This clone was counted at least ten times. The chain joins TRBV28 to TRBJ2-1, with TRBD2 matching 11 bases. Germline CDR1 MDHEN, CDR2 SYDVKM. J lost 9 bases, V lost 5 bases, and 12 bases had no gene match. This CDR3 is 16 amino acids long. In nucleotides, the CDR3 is TGTGCCAGCAGTCCCCTCGGTAGCGGGAGGGCCGGTGAGCAGTTCTTC. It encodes CASSPLGSGRAGEQFF.

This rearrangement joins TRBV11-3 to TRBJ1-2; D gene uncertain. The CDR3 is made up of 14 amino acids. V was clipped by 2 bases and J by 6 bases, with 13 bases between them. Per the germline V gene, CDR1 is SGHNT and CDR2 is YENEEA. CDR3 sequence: CASSLNGDSNGYTF. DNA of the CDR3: TGTGCCAGCAGCTTAAATGGAGATTCGAATGGCTACACCTTC.

The DNA for the CDR3 is TGTGCCAGCGGCATTCCCAGGGTCGGCTACACCTTC. Protein: CASGIPRVGYTF. V and J are TRBV7-2 and TRBJ1-2; D possibly corresponds to TRBD1 (5 bases). The germline V gene has CDR1 SGHTA and CDR2 FQGNSA. CDR3 length: 12 amino acids. The V end was cut by 8 bases, the J end by 8 bases, with 15 bases between.

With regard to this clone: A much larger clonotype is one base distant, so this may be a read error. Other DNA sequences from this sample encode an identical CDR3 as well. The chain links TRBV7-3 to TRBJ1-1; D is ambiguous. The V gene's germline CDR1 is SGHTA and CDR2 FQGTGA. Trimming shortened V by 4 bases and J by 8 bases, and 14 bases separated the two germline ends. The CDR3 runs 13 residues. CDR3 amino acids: CASSSHPSSEAFF. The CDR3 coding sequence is TGTGCCAGCAGCTCCCATCCTTCCAGCGAAGCTTTCTTT. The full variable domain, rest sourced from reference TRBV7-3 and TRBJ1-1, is GAGVSQTPSNKVTEKGKYVELRCDPISGHTALYWYRQSLGQGPEFLIYFQGTGAADDSGLPNDRFFAVRPEGSVSTLKIQRTERGDSAVYLCASSSHPSSEAFFGQGTRLTVV.

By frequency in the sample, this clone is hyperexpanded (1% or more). The CDR3 loop is CASSFGTGSEQYF. The CDR3 region has the DNA TGTGCCAGCAGTTTTGGGACAGGGTCCGAGCAGTACTTC. J is TRBJ2-7 and V is TRBV6-2 or TRBV6-3, with TRBD1 matching over 9 bases. V was clipped by 4 bases and J by 6 bases; unmatched bases: 4. Germline V lookup: CDR1 MNHEY, CDR2 SVGEGT. The CDR3 has 13 residues.

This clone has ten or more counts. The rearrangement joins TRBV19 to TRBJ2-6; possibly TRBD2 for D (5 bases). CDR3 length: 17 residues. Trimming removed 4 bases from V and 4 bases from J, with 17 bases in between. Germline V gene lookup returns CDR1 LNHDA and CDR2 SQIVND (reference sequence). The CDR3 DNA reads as TGTGCCAGTAGTAATGAGGGAGCTTTAAGAGGGGCCAACGTCCTGACTTTC. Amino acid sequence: CASSNEGALRGANVLTF.

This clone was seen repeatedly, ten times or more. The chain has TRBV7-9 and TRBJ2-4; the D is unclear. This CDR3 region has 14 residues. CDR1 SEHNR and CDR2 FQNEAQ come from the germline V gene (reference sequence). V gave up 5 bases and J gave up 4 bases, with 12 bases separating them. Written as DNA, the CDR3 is TGTGCCAGCAGCAAGCACGACGGAAAAAACATTCAGTACTTC. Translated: CASSKHDGKNIQYF.

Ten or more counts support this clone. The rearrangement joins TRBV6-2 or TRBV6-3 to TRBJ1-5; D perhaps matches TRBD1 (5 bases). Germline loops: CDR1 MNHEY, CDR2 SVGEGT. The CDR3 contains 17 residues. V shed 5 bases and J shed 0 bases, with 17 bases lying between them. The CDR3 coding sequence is TGTGCCAGCAGTCCTCCCTTCGGGACGGCTAGCAATCAGCCCCAGCATTTT. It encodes CASSPPFGTASNQPQHF.

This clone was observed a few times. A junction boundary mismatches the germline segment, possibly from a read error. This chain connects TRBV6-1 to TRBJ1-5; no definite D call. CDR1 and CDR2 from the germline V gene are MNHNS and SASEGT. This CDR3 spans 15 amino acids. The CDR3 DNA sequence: TGTGCCAGCAGTCATGGGAGGGATGGCAATCATCCCCAGCATTTT. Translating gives CASSHGRDGNHPQHF.

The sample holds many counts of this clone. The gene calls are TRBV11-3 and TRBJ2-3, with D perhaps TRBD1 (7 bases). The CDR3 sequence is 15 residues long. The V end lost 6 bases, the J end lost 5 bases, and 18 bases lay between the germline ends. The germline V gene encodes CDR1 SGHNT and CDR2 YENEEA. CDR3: CASSPRGDGGDTQYF. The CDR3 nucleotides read TGTGCCAGCAGTCCCAGGGGGGACGGAGGAGATACGCAGTATTTT. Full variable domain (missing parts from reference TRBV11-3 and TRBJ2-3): EAGVVQSPRYKIIEKKQPVAFWCNPISGHNTLYWYLQNLGQGPELLIRYENEEAVDDSQLPKDRFSAERLKGVDSTLKIQPAELGDSAVYLCASSPRGDGGDTQYFGPGTRLTVL.

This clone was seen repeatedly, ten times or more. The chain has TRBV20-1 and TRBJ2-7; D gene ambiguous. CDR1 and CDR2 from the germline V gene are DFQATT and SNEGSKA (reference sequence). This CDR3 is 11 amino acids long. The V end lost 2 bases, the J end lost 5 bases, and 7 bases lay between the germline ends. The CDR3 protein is CSARQFDEQYF. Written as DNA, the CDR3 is TGCAGTGCTAGACAATTTGACGAGCAGTACTTC.